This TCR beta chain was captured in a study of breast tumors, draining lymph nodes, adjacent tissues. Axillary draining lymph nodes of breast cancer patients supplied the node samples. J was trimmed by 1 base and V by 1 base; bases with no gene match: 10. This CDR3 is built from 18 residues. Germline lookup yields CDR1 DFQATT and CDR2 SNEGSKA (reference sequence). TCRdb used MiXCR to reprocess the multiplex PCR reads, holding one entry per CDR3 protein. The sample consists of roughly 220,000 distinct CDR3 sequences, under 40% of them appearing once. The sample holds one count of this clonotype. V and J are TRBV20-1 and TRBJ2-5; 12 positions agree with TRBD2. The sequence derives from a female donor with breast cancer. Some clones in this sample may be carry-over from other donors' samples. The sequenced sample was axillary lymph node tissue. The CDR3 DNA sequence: TGCAGTGCTAGAGGGACTAGCGGGACCCGGGGAACCCAAGAGACCCAGTACTTC. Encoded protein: CSARGTSGTRGTQETQYF.